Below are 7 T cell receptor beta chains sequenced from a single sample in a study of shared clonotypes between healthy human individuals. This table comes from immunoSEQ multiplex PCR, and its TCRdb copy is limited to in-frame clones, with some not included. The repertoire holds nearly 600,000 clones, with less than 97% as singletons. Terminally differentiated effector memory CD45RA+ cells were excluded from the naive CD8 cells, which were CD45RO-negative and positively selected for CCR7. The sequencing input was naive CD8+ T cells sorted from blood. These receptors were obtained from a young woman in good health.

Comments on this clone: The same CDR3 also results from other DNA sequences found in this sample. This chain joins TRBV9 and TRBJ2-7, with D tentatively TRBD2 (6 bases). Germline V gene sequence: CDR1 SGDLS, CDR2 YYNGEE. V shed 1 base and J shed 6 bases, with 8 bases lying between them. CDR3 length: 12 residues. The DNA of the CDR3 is TGTGCCAGCAGCGTATCCGGGGGCGAGCAGTACTTC. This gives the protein CASSVSGGEQYF.

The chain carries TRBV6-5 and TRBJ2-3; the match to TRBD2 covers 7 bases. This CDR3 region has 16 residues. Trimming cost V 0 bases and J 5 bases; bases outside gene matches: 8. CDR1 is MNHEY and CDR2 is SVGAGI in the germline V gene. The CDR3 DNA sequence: TGTGCCAGCAGTTACTCCCCTGCGGGAGAAGGAGATACGCAGTATTTT. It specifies CASSYSPAGEGDTQYF.

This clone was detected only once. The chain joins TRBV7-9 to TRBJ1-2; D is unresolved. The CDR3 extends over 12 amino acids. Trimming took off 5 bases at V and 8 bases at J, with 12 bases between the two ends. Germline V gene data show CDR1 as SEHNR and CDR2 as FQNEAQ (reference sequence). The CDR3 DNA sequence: TGTGCCAGCAGCCCGTCATCCTGGGGCTACACCTTC. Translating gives CASSPSSWGYTF.

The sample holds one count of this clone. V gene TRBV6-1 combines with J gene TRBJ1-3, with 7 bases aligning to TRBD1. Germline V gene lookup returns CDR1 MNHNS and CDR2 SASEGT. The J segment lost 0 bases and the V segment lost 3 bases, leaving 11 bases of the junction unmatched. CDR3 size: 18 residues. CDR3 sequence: CASSDWGTASNSGNTIYF. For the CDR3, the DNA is TGTGCCAGCAGTGATTGGGGGACAGCGTCAAACTCTGGAAACACCATATATTTT.

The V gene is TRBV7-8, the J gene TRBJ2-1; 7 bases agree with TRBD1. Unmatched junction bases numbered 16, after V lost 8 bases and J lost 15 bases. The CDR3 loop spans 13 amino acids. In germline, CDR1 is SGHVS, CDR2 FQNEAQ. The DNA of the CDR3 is TGTGCCAGCTATGCCCCCGACAGGGTGTCTGTGTTCTTC. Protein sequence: CASYAPDRVSVFF.

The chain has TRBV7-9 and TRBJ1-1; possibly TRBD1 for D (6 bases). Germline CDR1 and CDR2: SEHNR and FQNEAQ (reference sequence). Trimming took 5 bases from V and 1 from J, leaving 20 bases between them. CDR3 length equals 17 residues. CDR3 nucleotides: TGTGCCAGCAGCCTTATCCTGGGGGGGGCAAGGAACACTGAAGCTTTCTTT. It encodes CASSLILGGARNTEAFF.

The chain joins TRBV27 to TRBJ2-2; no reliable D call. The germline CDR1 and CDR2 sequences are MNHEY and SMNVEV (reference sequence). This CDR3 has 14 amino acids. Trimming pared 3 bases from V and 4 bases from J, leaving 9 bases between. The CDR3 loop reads CASSFTSPTGELFF. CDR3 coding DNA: TGTGCCAGCAGTTTTACCAGCCCCACCGGGGAGCTGTTTTTT.